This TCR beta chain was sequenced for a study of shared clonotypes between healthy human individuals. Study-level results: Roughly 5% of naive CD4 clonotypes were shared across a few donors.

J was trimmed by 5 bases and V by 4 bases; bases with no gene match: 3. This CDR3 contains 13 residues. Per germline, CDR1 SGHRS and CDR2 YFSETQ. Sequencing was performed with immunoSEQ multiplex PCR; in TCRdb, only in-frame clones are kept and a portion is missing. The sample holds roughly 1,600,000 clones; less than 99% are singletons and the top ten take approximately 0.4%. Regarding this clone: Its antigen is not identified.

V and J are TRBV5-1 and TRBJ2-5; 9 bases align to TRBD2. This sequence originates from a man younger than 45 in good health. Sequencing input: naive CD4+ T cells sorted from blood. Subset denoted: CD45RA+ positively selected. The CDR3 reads CASSAGGSETQYF. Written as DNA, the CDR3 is TGCGCCAGCAGCGCGGGAGGGAGTGAGACCCAGTACTTC.